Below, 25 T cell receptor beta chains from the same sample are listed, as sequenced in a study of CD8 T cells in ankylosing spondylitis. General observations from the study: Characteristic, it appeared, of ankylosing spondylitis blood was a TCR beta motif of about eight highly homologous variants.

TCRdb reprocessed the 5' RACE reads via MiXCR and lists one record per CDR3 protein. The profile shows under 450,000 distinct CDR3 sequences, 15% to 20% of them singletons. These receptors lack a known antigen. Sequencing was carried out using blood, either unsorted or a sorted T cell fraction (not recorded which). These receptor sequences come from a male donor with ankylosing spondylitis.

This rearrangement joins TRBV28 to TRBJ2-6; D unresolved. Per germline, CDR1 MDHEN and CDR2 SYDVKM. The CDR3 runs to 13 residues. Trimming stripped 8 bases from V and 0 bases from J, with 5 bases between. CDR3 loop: CASWSSGANVLTF. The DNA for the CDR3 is TGTGCCAGCTGGTCCTCTGGGGCCAACGTCCTGACTTTC.

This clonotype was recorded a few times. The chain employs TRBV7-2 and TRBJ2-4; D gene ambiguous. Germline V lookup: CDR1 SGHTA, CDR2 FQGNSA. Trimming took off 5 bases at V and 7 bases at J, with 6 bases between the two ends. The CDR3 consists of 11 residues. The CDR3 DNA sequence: TGTGCCAGCAGCGCAAATAACATTCAGTACTTC. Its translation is CASSANNIQYF.

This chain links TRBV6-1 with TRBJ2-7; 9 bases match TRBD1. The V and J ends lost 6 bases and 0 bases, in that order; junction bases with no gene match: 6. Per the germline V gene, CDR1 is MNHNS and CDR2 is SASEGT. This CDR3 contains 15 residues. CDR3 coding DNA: TGTGCCAGCAGCCCCGACAGGGGGAGCTCCTACGAGCAGTACTTC. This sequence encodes CASSPDRGSSYEQYF.

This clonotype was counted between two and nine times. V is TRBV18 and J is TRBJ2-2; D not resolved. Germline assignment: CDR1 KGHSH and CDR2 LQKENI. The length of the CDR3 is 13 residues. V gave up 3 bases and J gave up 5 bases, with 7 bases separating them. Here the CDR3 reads CASSPSRTGELFF. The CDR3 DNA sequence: TGTGCCAGCTCACCCTCGAGGACCGGGGAGCTGTTTTTT.

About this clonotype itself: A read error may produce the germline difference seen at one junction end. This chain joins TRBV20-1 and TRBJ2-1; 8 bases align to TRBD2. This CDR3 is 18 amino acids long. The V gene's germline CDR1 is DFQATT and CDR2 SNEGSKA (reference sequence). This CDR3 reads CSAGEYGAGGILTYEQFF. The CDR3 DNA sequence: TGCAGTGCTGGAGAGTATGGGGCGGGAGGTATACTTACTTATGAGCAGTTCTTC.

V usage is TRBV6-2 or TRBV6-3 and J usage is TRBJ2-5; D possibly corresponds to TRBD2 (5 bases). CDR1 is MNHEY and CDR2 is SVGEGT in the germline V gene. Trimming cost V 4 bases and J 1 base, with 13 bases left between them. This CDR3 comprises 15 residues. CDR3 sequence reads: CASSSNGVPQETQYF. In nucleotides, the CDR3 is TGTGCCAGCAGTTCCAACGGGGTCCCCCAAGAGACCCAGTACTTC.

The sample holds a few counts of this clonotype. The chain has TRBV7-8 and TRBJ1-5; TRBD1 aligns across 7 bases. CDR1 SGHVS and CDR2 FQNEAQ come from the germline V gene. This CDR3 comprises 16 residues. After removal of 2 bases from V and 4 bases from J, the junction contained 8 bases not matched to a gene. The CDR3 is CASSLTPGTENQPQHF. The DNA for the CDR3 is TGTGCCAGCAGCTTAACCCCCGGGACAGAAAATCAGCCCCAGCATTTT.

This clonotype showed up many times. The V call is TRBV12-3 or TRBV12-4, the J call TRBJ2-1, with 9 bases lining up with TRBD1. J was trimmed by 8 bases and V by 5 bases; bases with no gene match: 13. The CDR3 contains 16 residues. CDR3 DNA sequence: TGTGCCAGCAGTCCGCACGGGAAGGGACAGGGTGATGAGCAGTTCTTC. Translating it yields CASSPHGKGQGDEQFF.

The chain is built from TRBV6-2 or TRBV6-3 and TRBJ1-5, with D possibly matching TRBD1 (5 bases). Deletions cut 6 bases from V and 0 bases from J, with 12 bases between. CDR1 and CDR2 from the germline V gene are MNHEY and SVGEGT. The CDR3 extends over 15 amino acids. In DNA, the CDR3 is TGTGCCAGCAGGAGAACAGGAGATAGCAATCAGCCCCAGCATTTT. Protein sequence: CASRRTGDSNQPQHF.

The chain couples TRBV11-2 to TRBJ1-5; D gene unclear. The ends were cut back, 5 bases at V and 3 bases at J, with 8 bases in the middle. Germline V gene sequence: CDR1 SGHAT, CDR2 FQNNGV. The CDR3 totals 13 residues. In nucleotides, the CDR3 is TGTGCCAGCAGCGCGGATCACAATCAGCCCCAGCATTTT. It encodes CASSADHNQPQHF.

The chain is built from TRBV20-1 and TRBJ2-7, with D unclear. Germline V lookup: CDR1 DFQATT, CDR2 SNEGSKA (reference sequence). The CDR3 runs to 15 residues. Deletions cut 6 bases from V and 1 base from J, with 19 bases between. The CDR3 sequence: CSAAQDVRLSYEQYF. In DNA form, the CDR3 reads TGCAGTGCCGCCCAGGACGTCCGGCTGTCCTACGAGCAGTACTTC.

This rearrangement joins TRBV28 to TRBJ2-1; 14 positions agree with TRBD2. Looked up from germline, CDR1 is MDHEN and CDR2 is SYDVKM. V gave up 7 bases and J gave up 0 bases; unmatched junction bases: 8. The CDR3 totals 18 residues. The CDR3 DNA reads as TGTGCCAGCATAGGACTAGCGGGAGGTCAGGGCTCCTACAATGAGCAGTTCTTC. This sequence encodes CASIGLAGGQGSYNEQFF.

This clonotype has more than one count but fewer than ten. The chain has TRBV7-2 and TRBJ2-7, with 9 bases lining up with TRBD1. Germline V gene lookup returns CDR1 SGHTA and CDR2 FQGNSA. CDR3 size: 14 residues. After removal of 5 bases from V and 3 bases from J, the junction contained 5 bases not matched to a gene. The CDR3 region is CASSPQTGGYEQYF. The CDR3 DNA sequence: TGTGCCAGCAGCCCCCAGACAGGGGGCTACGAGCAGTACTTC.

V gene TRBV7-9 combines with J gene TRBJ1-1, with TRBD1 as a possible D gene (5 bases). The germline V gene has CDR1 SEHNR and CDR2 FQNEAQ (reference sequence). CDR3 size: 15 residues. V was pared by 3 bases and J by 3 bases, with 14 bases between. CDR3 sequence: CASSFVSGGDTEAFF. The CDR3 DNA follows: TGTGCCAGCAGCTTCGTGTCCGGGGGGGACACTGAAGCTTTCTTT.

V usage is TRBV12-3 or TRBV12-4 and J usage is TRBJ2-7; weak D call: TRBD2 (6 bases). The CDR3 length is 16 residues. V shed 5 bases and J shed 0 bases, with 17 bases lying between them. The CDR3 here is CASSPRRAQSSYEQYF. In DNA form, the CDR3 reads TGTGCCAGCAGTCCTCGGAGGGCCCAAAGCTCCTACGAGCAGTACTTC.

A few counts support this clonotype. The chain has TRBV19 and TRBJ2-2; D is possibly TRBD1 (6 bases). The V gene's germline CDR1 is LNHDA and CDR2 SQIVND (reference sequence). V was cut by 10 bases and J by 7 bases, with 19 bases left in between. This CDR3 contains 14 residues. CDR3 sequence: CATLYQGPVGELFF. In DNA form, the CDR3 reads TGTGCCACTCTCTACCAGGGGCCGGTCGGGGAGCTGTTTTTT.

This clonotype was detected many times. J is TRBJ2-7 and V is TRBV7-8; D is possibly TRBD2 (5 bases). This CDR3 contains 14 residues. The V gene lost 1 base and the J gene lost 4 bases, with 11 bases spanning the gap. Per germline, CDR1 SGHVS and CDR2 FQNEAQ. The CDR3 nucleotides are TGTGCCAGCAGCTTAGTGAGGGAACAATACGAGCAGTACTTC. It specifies CASSLVREQYEQYF.

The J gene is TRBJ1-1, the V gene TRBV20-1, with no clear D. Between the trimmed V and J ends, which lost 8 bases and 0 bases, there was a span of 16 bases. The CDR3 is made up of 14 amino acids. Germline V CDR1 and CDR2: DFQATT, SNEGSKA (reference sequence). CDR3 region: CSTQVQSMNTEAFF. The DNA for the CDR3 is TGCAGTACTCAAGTACAGAGCATGAACACTGAAGCTTTCTTT.

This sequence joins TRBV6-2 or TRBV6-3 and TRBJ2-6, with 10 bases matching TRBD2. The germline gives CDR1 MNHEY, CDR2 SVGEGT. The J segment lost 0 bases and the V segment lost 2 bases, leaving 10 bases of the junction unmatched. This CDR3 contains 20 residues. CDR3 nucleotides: TGTGCCAGCAGTTACAGACCCACTAGCGGGGCCCGCTCTGGGGCCAACGTCCTGACTTTC. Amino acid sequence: CASSYRPTSGARSGANVLTF.

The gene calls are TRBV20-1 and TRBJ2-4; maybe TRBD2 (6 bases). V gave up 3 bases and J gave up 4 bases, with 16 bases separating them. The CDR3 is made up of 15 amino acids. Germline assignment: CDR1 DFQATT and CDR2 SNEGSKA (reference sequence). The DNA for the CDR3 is TGCAGTGCTAGTTTACGGCTAGCGCAAAAAAACATTCAGTACTTC. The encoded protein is CSASLRLAQKNIQYF.

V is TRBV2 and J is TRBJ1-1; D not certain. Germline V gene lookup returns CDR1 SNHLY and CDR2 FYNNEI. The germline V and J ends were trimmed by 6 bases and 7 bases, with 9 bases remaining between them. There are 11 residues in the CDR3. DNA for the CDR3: TGTGCCAGCAGGCCAGTCCTTGAAGCTTTCTTT. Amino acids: CASRPVLEAFF.

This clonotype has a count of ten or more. As DNA, the CDR3 is TGTGCCATCAGTAGCCTAGCGGCCACAGATACGCAGTATTTT. Translated, it gives CAISSLAATDTQYF. The rearrangement links TRBV10-3 to TRBJ2-3; 7 bases are shared with TRBD2. Germline V gene sequence: CDR1 ENHRY, CDR2 SYGVKD. The CDR3 covers 14 residues. J was trimmed by 2 bases and V by 5 bases; bases with no gene match: 4.

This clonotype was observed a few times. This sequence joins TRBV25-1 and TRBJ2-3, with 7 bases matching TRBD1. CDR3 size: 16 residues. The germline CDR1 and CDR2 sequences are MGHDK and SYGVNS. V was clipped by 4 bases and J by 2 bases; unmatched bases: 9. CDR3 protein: CASSAPRGRITDTQYF. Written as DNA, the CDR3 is TGTGCCAGCAGTGCCCCCAGGGGGAGAATCACAGATACGCAGTATTTT.

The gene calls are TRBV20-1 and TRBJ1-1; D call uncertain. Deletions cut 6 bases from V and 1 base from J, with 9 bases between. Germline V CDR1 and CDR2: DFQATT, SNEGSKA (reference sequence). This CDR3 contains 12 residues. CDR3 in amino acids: CSALGENTEAFF. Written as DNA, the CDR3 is TGCAGTGCGCTCGGTGAGAACACTGAAGCTTTCTTT.

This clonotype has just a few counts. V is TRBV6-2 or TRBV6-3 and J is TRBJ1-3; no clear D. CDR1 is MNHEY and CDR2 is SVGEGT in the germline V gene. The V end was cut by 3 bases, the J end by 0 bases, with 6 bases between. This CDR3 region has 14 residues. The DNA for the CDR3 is TGTGCCAGCAGTTATCGGAACTCTGGAAACACCATATATTTT. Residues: CASSYRNSGNTIYF.